This TCR beta chain was identified during a study of T cell repertoires in cytomegalovirus infection. TCRdb used MiXCR to reprocess the reads, holding one entry per CDR3 protein. This repertoire shows hundreds of thousands of distinct CDR3 sequences, roughly a quarter found once; its top ten account for around 8%. This clonotype showed up just a few times. V lost 3 bases and J lost 3; bases outside the gene matches: 9. The CDR3 totals 16 residues. The receptor was derived from a human donor in good health (CMV status not recorded). Some clones in this sample may be carry-over from other donors' samples. The V and J genes are TRBV12-3 or TRBV12-4 and TRBJ2-5, with 8 bases lining up with TRBD2. Sequenced: CD8+ T cells from PBMCs. CDR3 protein: CASSFVAGTREETQYF. The CDR3 DNA is TGTGCCAGCAGTTTCGTTGCGGGGACTAGAGAAGAGACCCAGTACTTC.